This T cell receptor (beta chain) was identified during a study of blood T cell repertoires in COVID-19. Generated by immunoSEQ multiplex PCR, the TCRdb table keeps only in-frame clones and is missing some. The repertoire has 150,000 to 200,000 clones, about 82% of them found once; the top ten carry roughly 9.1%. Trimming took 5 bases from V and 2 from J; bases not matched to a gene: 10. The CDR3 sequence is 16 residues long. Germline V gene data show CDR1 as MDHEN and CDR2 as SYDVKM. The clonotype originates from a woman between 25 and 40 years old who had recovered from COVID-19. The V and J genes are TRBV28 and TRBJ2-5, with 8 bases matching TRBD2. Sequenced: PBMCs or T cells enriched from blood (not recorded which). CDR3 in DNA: TGTGCCAGCAGTCCCCAAACGGGACTAGATCAAGAGACCCAGTACTTC. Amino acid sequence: CASSPQTGLDQETQYF.